Listed here are 32 T cell receptor beta chains from one sample, sequenced in a study of T-cell memory formation after mild COVID-19. MiXCR, run by TCRdb on the 5' RACE reads, gives a single entry per CDR3 protein. The sample has 140,000 or so distinct CDR3 sequences; 15% to 20% are singletons. Sequencing was done on a sample of PBMCs or a T cell subset sorted from them (not recorded which). The receptor source for this set is an adult woman who had mild COVID-19 (a few samples of this study predate the infection). Cell type and time point are not known.

The CDR3 coding sequence is TGCGCCAGCAGCCCCATAGGGACACGAGGCTCTGGAAACACCATATATTTT. Protein: CASSPIGTRGSGNTIYF. The V call is TRBV4-1, the J call TRBJ1-3, with D perhaps TRBD1 (6 bases). CDR3 length equals 17 residues. Germline-derived CDR1 and CDR2 are MGHRA and YSYEKL. V was pared by 4 bases and J by 0 bases, with 16 bases between.

Only a few counts were recorded for this clonotype. The CDR3 nucleotides read TGTGCCAGCAGTCAGCGTACACTGAACACTGAAGCTTTCTTT. Its translation is CASSQRTLNTEAFF. This sequence joins TRBV12-3 or TRBV12-4 and TRBJ1-1, with no clear D. The CDR3 consists of 14 residues. V shed 5 bases and J shed 0 bases, with 10 bases lying between them.

This clonotype was seen a handful of times. This chain uses TRBV23-1 with TRBJ2-7; D is unresolved. TRBV23-1 is an open reading frame whose function is uncertain. This CDR3 has 15 residues. The germline V and J ends were trimmed by 0 bases and 6 bases, with 15 bases remaining between them. The CDR3 DNA reads as TGCGCCAGCAGTCAATCGTCGTCGATCCAGCGCGAGCAGTACTTC. This codes for CASSQSSSIQREQYF.

This chain links TRBV6-6 with TRBJ2-7; 11 positions match TRBD2. Germline V gene sequence: CDR1 MNHNY, CDR2 SVGAGI (reference sequence). Trimming took 4 bases from V and 4 from J; bases not matched to a gene: 3. The CDR3 contains 14 residues. Here the CDR3 DNA reads TGTGCCAGCAGTTCCACTAGCGGGAGTTACGAGCAGTACTTC. Encoded protein: CASSSTSGSYEQYF.

The chain carries TRBV9 and TRBJ2-1; no reliable D call. This CDR3 has 13 residues. Trimming pared 0 bases from V and 6 bases from J, leaving 7 bases between. Per germline, CDR1 SGDLS and CDR2 YYNGEE. The CDR3 loop reads CASSVASLNEQFF. The CDR3 nucleotides are TGTGCCAGCAGCGTAGCATCCCTCAATGAGCAGTTCTTC.

The chain combines TRBV5-1 with TRBJ1-1; the D is unclear. With 4 bases removed from V and 1 base from J, the gap between germline ends came to 14 bases. The germline V gene encodes CDR1 SGHRS and CDR2 YFSETQ. CDR3 length equals 15 residues. CDR3 DNA: TGCGCCAGCAGCAACGGTCCAGACGGGAACACTGAAGCTTTCTTT. This translates into CASSNGPDGNTEAFF.

This clonotype was counted between two and nine times. The chain recombines TRBV5-4 with TRBJ2-7, with D maybe TRBD1 (6 bases). V was pared by 1 base and J by 5 bases, with 16 bases between. CDR3 size: 15 residues. Germline values: CDR1 SGHNT, CDR2 YYREEE (reference sequence). This CDR3 is CASSLSGGAPNEQYF. The CDR3 DNA is TGTGCCAGCAGCTTGTCTGGGGGCGCTCCCAACGAGCAGTACTTC.

There are a few counts of this clonotype. The CDR3 loop reads CSAPPTGSSRTDTQYF. The DNA of the CDR3 is TGCAGTGCCCCCCCGACGGGAAGCTCGCGCACAGATACGCAGTATTTT. The chain joins TRBV20-1 to TRBJ2-3, with a weak D call TRBD2 (5 bases). Germline V gives CDR1 DFQATT, CDR2 SNEGSKA (reference sequence). The CDR3 loop spans 16 amino acids. V lost 6 bases and J lost 1, with 20 bases in between.

This chain connects TRBV12-3 or TRBV12-4 to TRBJ1-1; 7 bases map to TRBD1. The V gene end was trimmed by 4 bases and the J gene end by 0 bases; junction bases not matched to a gene: 2. This CDR3 contains 14 residues. CDR3 region: CASSSTGMNTEAFF. The CDR3 DNA is TGTGCCAGCAGTTCGACAGGGATGAACACTGAAGCTTTCTTT.

This clonotype has a single count. The chain uses TRBV2 and TRBJ1-6; D remains unclear. The ends were cut back, 6 bases at V and 4 bases at J, with 19 bases in the middle. In germline, CDR1 is SNHLY, CDR2 FYNNEI. The CDR3 runs 17 residues. The CDR3 is CASSWETKTEYNSPLHF. CDR3 bases: TGTGCCAGCAGCTGGGAGACGAAGACGGAGTATAATTCACCCCTCCACTTT. The variable domain in full, with the rest retrieved from reference TRBV2 and TRBJ1-6, is EPEVTQTPSHQVTQMGQEVILRCVPISNHLYFYWYRQILGQKVEFLVSFYNNEISEKSEIFDDQFSVERPDGSNFTLKIRSTKLEDSAMYFCASSWETKTEYNSPLHFGNGTRLTVT.

The chain recombines TRBV12-3 or TRBV12-4 with TRBJ1-1, with D uncertain. The CDR3 consists of 11 residues. Trimming pared 6 bases from V and 4 bases from J, leaving 6 bases between. CDR3 protein: CASRGVTEAFF. Written as DNA, the CDR3 is TGTGCCAGCAGAGGAGTCACTGAAGCTTTCTTT.

In this sample, this clonotype turned up a few times. This chain connects TRBV5-1 to TRBJ2-3; tentative D call: TRBD1 (5 bases). Trimming cost V 2 bases and J 9 bases, with 10 bases left between them. Germline CDR1 reads SGHRS; CDR2 reads YFSETQ. CDR3 length: 12 residues. This CDR3 reads CASSLQERTQYF. CDR3 nucleotides: TGCGCCAGCAGCTTACAGGAGCGAACGCAGTATTTT.

The chain couples TRBV20-1 to TRBJ1-2; 8 positions agree with TRBD1. The V and J ends lost 5 bases and 7 bases, in that order; junction bases with no gene match: 21. The CDR3 length is 17 residues. Germline assignment: CDR1 DFQATT and CDR2 SNEGSKA (reference sequence). Here the CDR3 DNA reads TGCAGTGCTTCTACCCGGGACAGGATATCCCTATCTTCTGGCTACACCTTC. This gives the protein CSASTRDRISLSSGYTF.

The V and J genes are TRBV27 and TRBJ1-2; a possible D gene is TRBD1 (5 bases). CDR1 MNHEY and CDR2 SMNVEV come from the germline V gene (reference sequence). Trimming left V 3 bases short and J 6 bases short, with 14 bases between. There are 14 residues in the CDR3. CDR3 sequence reads: CASSFRGPPDGYTF. The DNA of the CDR3 is TGTGCCAGCAGTTTCCGGGGCCCCCCGGATGGCTACACCTTC.

The chain has TRBV12-3 or TRBV12-4 and TRBJ1-2; 7 bases agree with TRBD1. The CDR3 extends over 16 amino acids. The V gene end was trimmed by 0 bases and the J gene end by 3 bases; junction bases not matched to a gene: 7. The CDR3 nucleotides read TGTGCCAGCAGTTTAGCCGCCTACAGGGGCTACTATGGCTACACCTTC. This encodes CASSLAAYRGYYGYTF.

The chain employs TRBV30 and TRBJ2-3; unclear D gene. Germline CDR1 reads GTSNPN; CDR2 reads SVGIG (reference sequence). Trimming stripped 0 bases from V and 6 bases from J, with 7 bases between. The CDR3 is made up of 12 amino acids. The CDR3 spells CAWSVQGDTQYF. As DNA, the CDR3 is TGTGCCTGGAGTGTACAAGGGGATACGCAGTATTTT.

A few counts support this clonotype. V is TRBV12-3 or TRBV12-4 and J is TRBJ2-7; D not resolved. V was pared by 6 bases and J by 0 bases, with 15 bases between. The CDR3 spans 15 residues. CDR3 in DNA: TGTGCCAGCAGCACTCCCCAACTAAGCTCCTACGAGCAGTACTTC. It is translated as CASSTPQLSSYEQYF.

The J gene is TRBJ1-1, the V gene TRBV20-1; D is ambiguous. Deletions cut 1 base from V and 10 bases from J, with 13 bases between. The CDR3 sequence is 12 residues long. The germline V gene encodes CDR1 DFQATT and CDR2 SNEGSKA (reference sequence). The CDR3: CSARVPTASAFF. Written as DNA, the CDR3 is TGCAGTGCTAGAGTCCCGACCGCCTCAGCTTTCTTT.

In its sample, this clonotype was seen a few times. The gene calls are TRBV5-1 and TRBJ2-5; D remains ambiguous. V dropped 3 bases and J dropped 1 base, with 13 bases sitting between them. Looked up from germline, CDR1 is SGHRS and CDR2 is YFSETQ. The length of the CDR3 is 15 residues. The CDR3 DNA reads as TGCGCCAGCAGCTCCAGTATTGGGATCCAAGAGACCCAGTACTTC. Translating gives CASSSSIGIQETQYF.

The CDR3 bases are TGTGCCAGTAGTGCCCGGGACAGGGTTTCCACTGAAGCTTTCTTT. This gives the protein CASSARDRVSTEAFF. V and J are TRBV19 and TRBJ1-1; 9 bases match TRBD1. The CDR3 is 15 amino acids. The trim removed 5 bases at V and 4 bases at J, leaving 8 bases unmatched. Germline CDR1 is LNHDA and CDR2 is SQIVND (reference sequence).

The chain is built from TRBV20-1 and TRBJ2-5, with D perhaps matching TRBD1 or TRBD2 (7 bases each). The CDR3 is 13 amino acids. V lost 5 bases and J 5 bases, leaving 15 bases between the germline ends. Per the germline V gene, CDR1 is DFQATT and CDR2 is SNEGSKA (reference sequence). Written as DNA, the CDR3 is TGCAGTGCTCGGACCAGGGGGGGGGAGACCCAGTACTTC. Translating gives CSARTRGGETQYF.

This clonotype was seen a handful of times. V is TRBV24-1 and J is TRBJ2-1; TRBD2 aligns across 10 bases. The CDR3 is made up of 16 amino acids. Losses at the gene ends were 5 bases for V and 3 bases for J; bases not matched to a gene: 6. Germline-derived CDR1 and CDR2 are KGHDR and SFDVKD. Written as DNA, the CDR3 is TGTGCCACCAGTGTAAGCGGGAGGGCTCTCTACAATGAGCAGTTCTTC. It encodes CATSVSGRALYNEQFF.

This clonotype was seen a few times. The rearrangement joins TRBV25-1 to TRBJ2-3; D is unclear. This CDR3 has 13 amino acids. Germline V gene sequence: CDR1 MGHDK, CDR2 SYGVNS. Trimming cost V 7 bases and J 0 bases, with 8 bases left between them. The CDR3 region is CASTQTSTDTQYF. The CDR3 DNA is TGTGCCAGCACACAGACTAGCACAGATACGCAGTATTTT.

A few counts support this clonotype. The genes are TRBV5-1 and TRBJ1-6, with a possible D match to TRBD1 (5 bases). Germline lookup yields CDR1 SGHRS and CDR2 YFSETQ. There are 16 residues in the CDR3. V dropped 0 bases and J dropped 7 bases, with 14 bases sitting between them. The CDR3 sequence: CASSLGPQVTNSPLHF. CDR3 in DNA: TGCGCCAGCAGCTTGGGCCCACAGGTTACGAATTCACCCCTCCACTTT.

V usage is TRBV28 and J usage is TRBJ2-7, with D maybe TRBD1 (5 bases). Trimming shortened V by 6 bases and J by 3 bases, and 18 bases separated the two germline ends. The germline gives CDR1 MDHEN, CDR2 SYDVKM. There are 15 residues in the CDR3. The CDR3 protein is CASSTWGSRVYEQYF. The CDR3 DNA follows: TGTGCCAGCAGCACGTGGGGCAGCCGAGTCTACGAGCAGTACTTC.

The chain couples TRBV6-2 or TRBV6-3 to TRBJ1-4; 10 positions match TRBD1. CDR1 is MNHEY, CDR2 SVGEGT, per germline. Trimming removed 5 bases from V and 5 bases from J; junction bases left unmatched: 5. This CDR3 spans 15 amino acids. The CDR3 nucleotides read TGTGCCAGCAGTGCGCGACAGGGGGCGAATGAAAAACTGTTTTTT. It encodes CASSARQGANEKLFF.

A remark on this clonotype: The conserved phenylalanine or tryptophan is not found at the CDR3 terminus, so this likely reflects a read error. The V and J genes are TRBV7-6 and TRBJ2-7; no firm D call. V lost 0 bases and J 0 bases, leaving 6 bases between the germline ends. Germline assignment: CDR1 SGHVS and CDR2 FNYEAQ. The CDR3 is 14 amino acids. CDR3 bases: TGTGCCAGCAGCTTAGCACAGCCCTCCTACGAGCAGTACTTA. This sequence encodes CASSLAQPSYEQYL.

This clonotype was picked up a small number of times. The rearrangement links TRBV7-2 to TRBJ2-3; D call uncertain. CDR3 length: 11 residues. CDR1 and CDR2 (germline): SGHTA, FQGNSA. V gave up 5 bases and J gave up 9 bases, with 9 bases separating them. CDR3 residues: CASSDLGTQYF. In nucleotides, the CDR3 is TGTGCCAGCAGCGACCTTGGGACGCAGTATTTT.

The rearrangement uses TRBV3-1 and TRBJ2-2; D may be TRBD1 (5 bases). The CDR3 consists of 14 residues. In germline, CDR1 is LGHDT, CDR2 YNNKEL (reference sequence). V shed 4 bases and J shed 5 bases, with 11 bases lying between them. CDR3 protein: CASSLRVQTGELFF. CDR3 coding DNA: TGTGCCAGCAGCCTCAGGGTGCAGACCGGGGAGCTGTTTTTT.

The V and J genes are TRBV29-1 and TRBJ2-3; TRBD2 agrees at 8 bases. Germline loops: CDR1 SQVTM, CDR2 ANQGSEA. Trimming took 2 bases from V and 3 from J; bases not matched to a gene: 1. The CDR3 totals 13 residues. As DNA, the CDR3 is TGCAGCGTTGAACGCGGGAGGACAGATACGCAGTATTTT. Translation gives CSVERGRTDTQYF.

This clonotype was observed a few times. The V gene is TRBV7-9, the J gene TRBJ2-3, with D possibly matching TRBD1 (6 bases). V was cut by 4 bases and J by 3 bases, with 14 bases left in between. The CDR3 is made up of 15 amino acids. The germline V gene encodes CDR1 SEHNR and CDR2 FQNEAQ (reference sequence). The CDR3 DNA reads TGTGCCAGCAGCTCTAGAGGGACAAGGACAGATACGCAGTATTTT. This gives the protein CASSSRGTRTDTQYF.

There are a few counts of this clonotype. The V and J genes are TRBV6-6 and TRBJ2-5; D is unclear. The germline gives CDR1 MNHNY, CDR2 SVGAGI (reference sequence). V was cut by 6 bases and J by 2 bases, with 16 bases left in between. This CDR3 region has 15 residues. The CDR3: CASRSPAGRQETQYF. The DNA of the CDR3 is TGTGCCAGCAGATCCCCGGCAGGACGACAAGAGACCCAGTACTTC.